The 18 T cell receptor beta chains given below trace back to one sample, sequenced in a study of CD4+ T cells in melanoma. Some clones are missing from TCRdb's copy, which holds only in-frame ones; the method was immunoSEQ multiplex PCR. The sample shows around 110,000 clones, around 93% of them seen only once. Sequencing input: peripheral blood. Receptors were obtained from a human donor with melanoma.

This rearrangement joins TRBV5-1 to TRBJ2-2; D gene ambiguous. The CDR3 loop spans 14 amino acids. The germline V gene has CDR1 SGHRS and CDR2 YFSETQ. V shed 4 bases and J shed 1 base, with 8 bases lying between them. CDR3 in amino acids: CASSPKLNTGELFF. Written as DNA, the CDR3 is TGCGCCAGCAGCCCTAAACTGAACACCGGGGAGCTGTTTTTT.

This chain connects TRBV18 to TRBJ2-5; a weak D match, TRBD2 (5 bases). CDR1 and CDR2 from the germline V gene are KGHSH and LQKENI. CDR3 size: 16 residues. Trimming pared 1 base from V and 5 bases from J, leaving 17 bases between. CDR3 in amino acids: CASSPRPPQTGETQYF. CDR3 nucleotides: TGTGCCAGCTCACCACGTCCCCCGCAAACGGGGGAGACCCAGTACTTC. Combining the CDR3 with reference TRBV18 and TRBJ2-5 gives the whole variable domain NAGVMQNPRHLVRRRGQEARLRCSPMKGHSHVYWYRQLPEEGLKFMVYLQKENIIDESGMPKERFSAEFPKEGPSILRIQQVVRGDSAAYFCASSPRPPQTGETQYFGPGTRLLVL.

The chain is built from TRBV5-1 and TRBJ2-5; TRBD1 might be the D (6 bases). Germline assignment: CDR1 SGHRS and CDR2 YFSETQ. The CDR3 sequence is 16 residues long. V lost 0 bases to trimming and J lost 2 bases, with 14 bases between them. Written as DNA, the CDR3 is TGCGCCAGCAGCTTGGCCGTTGGACAGTTACAAGAGACCCAGTACTTC. Its protein product is CASSLAVGQLQETQYF.

The V call is TRBV7-2, the J call TRBJ2-5; 7 bases align to TRBD2. J lost 5 bases, V lost 2 bases, and 2 bases had no gene match. The CDR3 sequence is 13 residues long. Per germline, CDR1 SGHTA and CDR2 FQGNSA. CDR3 region: CASSLREGETQYF. The CDR3 nucleotides read TGTGCCAGCAGCTTAAGGGAGGGCGAGACCCAGTACTTC.

The V and J genes are TRBV7-3 and TRBJ1-1, with 7 bases aligning to TRBD1. The J segment lost 11 bases and the V segment lost 5 bases, leaving 8 bases of the junction unmatched. The CDR3 has 12 residues. CDR1 SGHTA and CDR2 FQGTGA come from the germline V gene. The DNA of the CDR3 is TGTGCCAGCAGCGATCGACAGGGTTGGGCTTTCTTT. Translated, it gives CASSDRQGWAFF.

This chain uses TRBV29-1 with TRBJ2-5; D not resolved. V was clipped by 4 bases and J by 2 bases, with 11 bases between them. Looked up from germline, CDR1 is SQVTM and CDR2 is ANQGSEA. The CDR3 runs to 13 residues. DNA for the CDR3: TGCAGCGTTGCTGTACAAGCGCAAGAGACCCAGTACTTC. Its translation is CSVAVQAQETQYF. The full variable domain, completed using reference TRBV29-1 and TRBJ2-5, is SAVISQKPSRDICQRGTSLTIQCQVDSQVTMMFWYRQQPGQSLTLIATANQGSEATYESGFVIDKFPISRPNLTFSTLTVSNMSPEDSSIYLCSVAVQAQETQYFGPGTRLLVL.

The chain recombines TRBV28 with TRBJ1-1; D gene ambiguous. V lost 4 bases to trimming and J lost 3 bases, with 15 bases between them. The CDR3 has 15 residues. In germline, CDR1 is MDHEN, CDR2 SYDVKM. CDR3: CASSSIGRVYTEAFF. CDR3 coding DNA: TGTGCCAGCAGTTCTATTGGGAGGGTTTACACTGAAGCTTTCTTT.

V and J are TRBV28 and TRBJ1-2, with no clear D. Germline V lookup: CDR1 MDHEN, CDR2 SYDVKM. Trimming left V 5 bases short and J 8 bases short, with 15 bases between. There are 13 residues in the CDR3. Here the CDR3 reads CASSRVARRGYTF. CDR3 DNA sequence: TGTGCCAGCAGTCGGGTGGCGAGACGCGGCTACACCTTC.

In this sample, this clone turned up a few times. The chain is built from TRBV2 and TRBJ1-2; TRBD1 matches 7 bases. V lost 6 bases, J lost 0 bases, and 4 bases stayed unmatched. The CDR3 has 14 residues. Germline lookup yields CDR1 SNHLY and CDR2 FYNNEI. The CDR3 reads CASRRDSANYGYTF. CDR3 DNA sequence: TGTGCCAGCAGGCGGGACAGCGCTAACTATGGCTACACCTTC. Together with reference TRBV2 and TRBJ1-2, the CDR3 gives the full variable domain: EPEVTQTPSHQVTQMGQEVILRCVPISNHLYFYWYRQILGQKVEFLVSFYNNEISEKSEIFDDQFSVERPDGSNFTLKIRSTKLEDSAMYFCASRRDSANYGYTFGSGTRLTVV.

This chain uses TRBV5-6 with TRBJ2-7; TRBD2 is a possible D gene (5 bases). V shed 2 bases and J shed 2 bases, with 8 bases lying between them. The CDR3 totals 13 residues. Germline values: CDR1 SGHDT, CDR2 YYEEEE. Written as DNA, the CDR3 is TGTGCCAGCAGCTTCGGACTTGCCTACGAGCAGTACTTC. Protein sequence: CASSFGLAYEQYF.

This chain joins TRBV19 and TRBJ2-7; TRBD2 agrees at 9 bases. Germline CDR1 reads LNHDA; CDR2 reads SQIVND (reference sequence). The CDR3 is 15 residues long. The trim removed 3 bases at V and 3 bases at J, leaving 6 bases unmatched. CDR3 DNA sequence: TGTGCCAGTAGTATTAGTGGGACTAGCCTCTACGAGCAGTACTTC. This codes for CASSISGTSLYEQYF.

The chain combines TRBV7-9 with TRBJ2-7, with D uncertain. V lost 0 bases and J 3 bases, leaving 15 bases between the germline ends. The CDR3 spans 16 residues. Germline V gene sequence: CDR1 SEHNR, CDR2 FQNEAQ (reference sequence). Here the CDR3 DNA reads TGTGCCAGCAGCTTAGCGGGAACAGACCTATTCTACGAGCAGTACTTC. Translating it yields CASSLAGTDLFYEQYF.

The chain couples TRBV4-3 to TRBJ1-4; D remains ambiguous. This CDR3 comprises 15 residues. The germline gives CDR1 LGHNA, CDR2 YSLEER. V was trimmed by 0 bases and J by 0 bases, leaving 5 bases between them. DNA for the CDR3: TGCGCCAGCAGCCAAGATCATGCAACTAATGAAAAACTGTTTTTT. Encoded protein: CASSQDHATNEKLFF.

This sequence joins TRBV7-2 and TRBJ2-5; the D call may be TRBD1 or TRBD2 (5 bases each). The CDR3 sequence is 15 residues long. The germline V gene encodes CDR1 SGHTA and CDR2 FQGNSA. Trimming removed 2 bases at V and 4 bases at J, with 14 bases between. The CDR3, as DNA: TGTGCCAGCAGCTTAAGCAGACTGAGGGGAGAGACCCAGTACTTC. This encodes CASSLSRLRGETQYF.

The chain combines TRBV4-1 with TRBJ2-1, with TRBD1 matching over 12 bases. CDR3 length: 18 residues. CDR1 is MGHRA and CDR2 is YSYEKL in the germline V gene. Losses at the gene ends were 1 base for V and 9 bases for J; bases not matched to a gene: 13. CDR3 DNA sequence: TGCGCCAGCAGCCAAGCTGCAATCCGGGACAGGGGGCTCGGTGAGCAGTTCTTC. Its translation is CASSQAAIRDRGLGEQFF.

The chain uses TRBV28 and TRBJ2-5, with D tentatively TRBD1 (6 bases). With 5 bases removed from V and 5 bases from J, the gap between germline ends came to 15 bases. This CDR3 has 14 residues. CDR1 is MDHEN, CDR2 SYDVKM, per germline. The CDR3 loop reads CASSKKQGTETQYF. The DNA of the CDR3 is TGTGCCAGCAGTAAAAAACAGGGAACGGAGACCCAGTACTTC.

The chain links TRBV5-4 to TRBJ2-4, with TRBD2 matching over 11 bases. The V gene's germline CDR1 is SGHNT and CDR2 YYREEE (reference sequence). V was clipped by 4 bases and J by 9 bases; unmatched bases: 12. CDR3 length: 16 residues. CDR3 sequence reads: CASSTTSGAAKSIQYF. The CDR3 region has the DNA TGTGCCAGCAGCACGACTAGCGGGGCCGCCAAGAGCATTCAGTACTTC.

About this clone: Its ends do not fully match the called genes, so a read error is possible. This chain connects TRBV10-3 to TRBJ2-2; D gene unclear. The CDR3 spans 14 residues. Germline values: CDR1 ENHRY, CDR2 SYGVKD. For the CDR3, the DNA is TGTGCCATCAGTGATGGAGTGAACCCCGGGGAGCTGTTTTTT. Encoded protein: CAISDGVNPGELFF.